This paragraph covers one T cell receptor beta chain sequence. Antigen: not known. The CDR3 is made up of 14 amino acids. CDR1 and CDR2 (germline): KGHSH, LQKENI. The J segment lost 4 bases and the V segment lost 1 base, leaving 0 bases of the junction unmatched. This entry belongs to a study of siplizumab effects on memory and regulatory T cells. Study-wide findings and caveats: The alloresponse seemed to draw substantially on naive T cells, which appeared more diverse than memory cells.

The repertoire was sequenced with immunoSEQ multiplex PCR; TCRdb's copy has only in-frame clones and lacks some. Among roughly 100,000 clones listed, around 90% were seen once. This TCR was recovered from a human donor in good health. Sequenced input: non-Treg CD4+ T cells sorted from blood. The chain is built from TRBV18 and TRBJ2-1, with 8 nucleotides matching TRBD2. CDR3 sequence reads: CASSPLAGYNEQFF. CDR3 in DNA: TGTGCCAGCTCACCACTAGCGGGGTACAATGAGCAGTTCTTC.